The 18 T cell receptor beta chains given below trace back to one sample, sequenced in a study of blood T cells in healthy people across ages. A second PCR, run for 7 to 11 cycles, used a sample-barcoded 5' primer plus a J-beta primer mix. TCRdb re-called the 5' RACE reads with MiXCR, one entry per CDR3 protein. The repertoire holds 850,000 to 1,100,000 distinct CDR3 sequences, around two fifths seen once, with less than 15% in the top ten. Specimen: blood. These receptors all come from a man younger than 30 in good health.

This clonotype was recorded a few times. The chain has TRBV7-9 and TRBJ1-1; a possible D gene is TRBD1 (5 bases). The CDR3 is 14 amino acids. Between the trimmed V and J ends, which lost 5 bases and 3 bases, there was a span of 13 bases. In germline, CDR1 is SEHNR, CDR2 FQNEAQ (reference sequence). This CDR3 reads CASSTTDRDTEAFF. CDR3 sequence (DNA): TGTGCCAGCAGCACCACCGACAGAGACACTGAAGCTTTCTTT.

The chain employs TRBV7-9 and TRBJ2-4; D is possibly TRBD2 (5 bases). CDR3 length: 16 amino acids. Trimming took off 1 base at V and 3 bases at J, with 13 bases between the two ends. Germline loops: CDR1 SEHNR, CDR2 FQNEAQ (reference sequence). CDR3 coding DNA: TGTGCCAGCAGCTTAGTTGGAGGAAGGGTCAAAAACATTCAGTACTTC. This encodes CASSLVGGRVKNIQYF.

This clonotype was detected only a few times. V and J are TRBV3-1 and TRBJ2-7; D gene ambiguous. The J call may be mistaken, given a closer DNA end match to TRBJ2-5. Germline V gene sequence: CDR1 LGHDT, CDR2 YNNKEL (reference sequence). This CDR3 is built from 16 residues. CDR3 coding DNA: TGTGCCAGCAGTCCACATCAGCGAAGGGTCAAAGAGACCCAGTACTTC. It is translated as CASSPHQRRVKETQYF.

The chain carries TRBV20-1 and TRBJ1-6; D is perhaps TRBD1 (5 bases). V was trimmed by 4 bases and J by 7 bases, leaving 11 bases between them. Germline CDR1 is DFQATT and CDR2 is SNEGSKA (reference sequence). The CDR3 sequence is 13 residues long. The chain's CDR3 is CSATPGTNSPLHF. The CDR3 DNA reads TGCAGTGCTACCCCAGGGACCAATTCACCCCTCCACTTT.

Here the CDR3 DNA reads TGCGCCAGCAGCTGGGCTCGGGTGTCCTACAATGAGCAGTTCTTC. This sequence encodes CASSWARVSYNEQFF. V usage is TRBV5-1 and J usage is TRBJ2-1; D not resolved. V was clipped by 3 bases and J by 1 base, with 11 bases between them. The CDR3 is 15 residues long. Germline-derived CDR1 and CDR2 are SGHRS and YFSETQ.

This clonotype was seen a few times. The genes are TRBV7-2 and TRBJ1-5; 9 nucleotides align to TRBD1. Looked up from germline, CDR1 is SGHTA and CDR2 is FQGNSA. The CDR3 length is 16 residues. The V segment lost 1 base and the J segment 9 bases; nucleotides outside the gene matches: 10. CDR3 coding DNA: TGTGCCAGCAGCTTAGGTCTAGAACAGGGGGCATCGCCCCAGCATTTT. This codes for CASSLGLEQGASPQHF. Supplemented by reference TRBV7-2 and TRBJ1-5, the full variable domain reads GAGVSQSPSNKVTEKGKDVELRCDPISGHTALYWYRQSLGQGLEFLIYFQGNSAPDKSGLPSDRFSAERTGGSVSTLTIQRTQQEDSAVYLCASSLGLEQGASPQHFGDGTRLSIL.

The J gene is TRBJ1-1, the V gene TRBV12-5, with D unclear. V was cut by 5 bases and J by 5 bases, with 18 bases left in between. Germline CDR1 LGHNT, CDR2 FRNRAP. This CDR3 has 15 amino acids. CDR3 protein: CASGRRREGRTEAFF. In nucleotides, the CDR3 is TGTGCTAGTGGTCGGCGGAGGGAAGGGAGAACTGAAGCTTTCTTT.

The CDR3 DNA reads TGCAGCGTTGTTTGGCCATTCCAACCTTACAATGAGCAGTTCTTC. Translating gives CSVVWPFQPYNEQFF. The chain carries TRBV29-1 and TRBJ2-1; the D is unclear. Trimming left V 4 bases short and J 4 bases short, with 17 bases between. Germline V gives CDR1 SQVTM, CDR2 ANQGSEA. The CDR3 spans 15 residues.

CDR3 nucleotides: TGTGCCAGCAGCTTAAGGGGGCTAAGTTCACCCCTCCACTTT. It yields the protein CASSLRGLSSPLHF. The chain employs TRBV7-2 and TRBJ1-6; 7 nucleotides agree with TRBD1. Germline CDR1 SGHTA, CDR2 FQGNSA. The CDR3 loop spans 14 amino acids. The ends lost 2 bases at V and 9 bases at J; junction bases unmatched: 4.

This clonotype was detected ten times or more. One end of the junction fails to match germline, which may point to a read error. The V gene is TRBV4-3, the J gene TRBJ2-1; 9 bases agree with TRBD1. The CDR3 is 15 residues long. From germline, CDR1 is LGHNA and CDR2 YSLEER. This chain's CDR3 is CASSPGQGFYNEQFF. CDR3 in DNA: TGTGCCAGCAGCCCCGGACAGGGGTTCTACAATGAGCAGTTCTTC.

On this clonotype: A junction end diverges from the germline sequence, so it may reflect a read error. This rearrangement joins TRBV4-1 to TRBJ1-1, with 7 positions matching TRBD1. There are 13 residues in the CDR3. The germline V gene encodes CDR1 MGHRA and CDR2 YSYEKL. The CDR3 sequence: CANSQPQGGEAFF. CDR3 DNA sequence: TGCGCCAACAGCCAACCCCAGGGGGGTGAAGCTTTCTTT.

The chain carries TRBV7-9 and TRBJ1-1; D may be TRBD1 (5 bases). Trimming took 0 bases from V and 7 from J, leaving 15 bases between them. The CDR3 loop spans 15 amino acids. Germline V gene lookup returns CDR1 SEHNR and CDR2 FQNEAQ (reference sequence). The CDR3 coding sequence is TGTGCCAGCAGCTTAGCGAAGGAGAGGGGCGGTGAAGCTTTCTTT. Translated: CASSLAKERGGEAFF.

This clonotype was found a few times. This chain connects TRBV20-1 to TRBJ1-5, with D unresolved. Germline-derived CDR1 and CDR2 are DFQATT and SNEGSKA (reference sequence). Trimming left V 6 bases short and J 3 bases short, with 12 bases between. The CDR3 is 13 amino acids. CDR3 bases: TGCAGTGCCCCTGCCAATTCCAATCAGCCCCAGCATTTT. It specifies CSAPANSNQPQHF.

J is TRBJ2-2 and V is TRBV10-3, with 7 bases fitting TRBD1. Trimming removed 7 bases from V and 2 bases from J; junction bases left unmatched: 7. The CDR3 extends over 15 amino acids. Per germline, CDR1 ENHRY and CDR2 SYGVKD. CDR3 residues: CAIKRGTDNTGELFF. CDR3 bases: TGTGCCATCAAGAGAGGGACAGATAACACCGGGGAGCTGTTTTTT.

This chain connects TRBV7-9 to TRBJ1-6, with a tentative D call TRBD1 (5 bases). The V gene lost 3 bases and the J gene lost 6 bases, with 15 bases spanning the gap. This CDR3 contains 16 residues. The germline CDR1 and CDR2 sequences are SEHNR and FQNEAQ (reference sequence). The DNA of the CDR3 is TGTGCCAGCAGCTTCACGCGGGGCTCCGGTAATTCACCCCTCCACTTT. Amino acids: CASSFTRGSGNSPLHF.

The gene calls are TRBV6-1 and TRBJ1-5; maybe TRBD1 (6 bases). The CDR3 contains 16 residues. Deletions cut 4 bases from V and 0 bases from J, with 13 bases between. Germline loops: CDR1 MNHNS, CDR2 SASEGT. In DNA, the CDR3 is TGTGCCAGCAGTGGAACAGGGTATTATAGCAATCAGCCCCAGCATTTT. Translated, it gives CASSGTGYYSNQPQHF.

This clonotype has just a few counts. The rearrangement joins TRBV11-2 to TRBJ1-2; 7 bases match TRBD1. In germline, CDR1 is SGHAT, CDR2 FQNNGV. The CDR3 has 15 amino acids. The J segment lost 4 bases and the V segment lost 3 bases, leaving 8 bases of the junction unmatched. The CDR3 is CASSFGQGGSYGYTF. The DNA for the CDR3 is TGTGCCAGCAGCTTTGGCCAGGGGGGATCCTATGGCTACACCTTC.

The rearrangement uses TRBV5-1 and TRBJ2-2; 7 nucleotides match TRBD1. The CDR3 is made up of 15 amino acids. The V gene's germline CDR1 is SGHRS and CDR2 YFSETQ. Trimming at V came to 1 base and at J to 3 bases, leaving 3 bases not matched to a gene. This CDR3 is CASSLSQGDTGELFF. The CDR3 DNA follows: TGCGCCAGCAGCTTGTCGCAGGGGGACACCGGGGAGCTGTTTTTT.